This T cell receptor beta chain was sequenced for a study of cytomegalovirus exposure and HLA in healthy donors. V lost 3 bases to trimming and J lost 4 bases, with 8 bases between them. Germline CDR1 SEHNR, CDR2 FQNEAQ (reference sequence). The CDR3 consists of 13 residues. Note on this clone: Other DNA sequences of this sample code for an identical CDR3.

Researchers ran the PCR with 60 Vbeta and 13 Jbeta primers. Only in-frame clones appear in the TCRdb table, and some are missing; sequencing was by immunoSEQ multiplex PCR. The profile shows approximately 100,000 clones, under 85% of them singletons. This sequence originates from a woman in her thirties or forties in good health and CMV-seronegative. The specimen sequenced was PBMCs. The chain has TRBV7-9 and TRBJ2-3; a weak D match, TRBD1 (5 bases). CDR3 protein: CASSFRVADTQYF. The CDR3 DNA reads TGTGCCAGCAGCTTCAGGGTAGCAGATACGCAGTATTTT.